This entry lists 21 T cell receptor beta chains sequenced from one sample in a study of blood T cell repertoires in COVID-19. Clones were read by immunoSEQ multiplex PCR, and TCRdb kept only the in-frame ones, dropping some. This sample yields under 70,000 clones, of which more than 75% are seen a single time; 3% to 4.5% belongs to the top ten. The specimen sequenced was peripheral blood. The receptor set was obtained from a man between 50 and 59 years old with acute or convalescent COVID-19.

The chain joins TRBV27 to TRBJ1-5; D perhaps matches TRBD1 (6 bases). There are 13 residues in the CDR3. V was cut by 5 bases and J by 4 bases, with 9 bases left in between. The germline V gene has CDR1 MNHEY and CDR2 SMNVEV (reference sequence). CDR3 in amino acids: CASSPTGNQPQHF. Written as DNA, the CDR3 is TGTGCCAGCAGTCCGACAGGTAATCAGCCCCAGCATTTT.

In its sample, this clone was seen a few times. This chain connects TRBV7-9 to TRBJ2-1; 14 nucleotides agree with TRBD2. With 5 bases clipped from V and 6 bases from J, the junction kept 6 bases outside the gene matches. Germline CDR1 and CDR2: SEHNR and FQNEAQ (reference sequence). The CDR3 sequence is 16 residues long. For the CDR3, the DNA is TGTGCCAGCAGCCCCCGACTAGCGGGGGGGCCCAATGAGCAGTTCTTC. It codes for CASSPRLAGGPNEQFF.

The V gene is TRBV7-3, the J gene TRBJ2-3, with 12 bases that match TRBD1. V gave up 5 bases and J gave up 7 bases; unmatched junction bases: 10. CDR1 and CDR2 (germline): SGHTA, FQGTGA. This CDR3 spans 16 amino acids. Written as DNA, the CDR3 is TGTGCCAGCAGCCCATCCGGGACAGGGGGCCTTAATACGCAGTATTTT. It yields the protein CASSPSGTGGLNTQYF.

This clone appeared a few times. This chain links TRBV7-2 with TRBJ1-6; D ambiguous. This CDR3 is 14 amino acids long. The V end lost 1 base, the J end lost 2 bases, and 3 bases lay between the germline ends. Germline lookup yields CDR1 SGHTA and CDR2 FQGNSA. In DNA form, the CDR3 reads TGTGCCAGCAGCTTAGGAGCCTATAATTCACCCCTCCACTTT. Its translation is CASSLGAYNSPLHF.

The chain links TRBV7-3 to TRBJ2-1; D not certain. The CDR3 runs 16 residues. With 3 bases removed from V and 6 bases from J, the gap between germline ends came to 18 bases. Germline V gene lookup returns CDR1 SGHTA and CDR2 FQGTGA. CDR3 residues: CASSFLFGLRSNEQFF. The CDR3 DNA is TGTGCCAGCAGCTTTTTGTTCGGCCTGAGGAGCAATGAGCAGTTCTTC.

This sequence joins TRBV19 and TRBJ2-5; 7 bases fit TRBD1. Germline V gene sequence: CDR1 LNHDA, CDR2 SQIVND (reference sequence). J was trimmed by 1 base and V by 5 bases; bases with no gene match: 4. CDR3 length: 14 amino acids. The CDR3 sequence is CASSPDRAQETQYF. The CDR3 region has the DNA TGTGCCAGTAGTCCCGACAGGGCCCAAGAGACCCAGTACTTC.

The rearrangement joins TRBV10-3 to TRBJ1-4, with D perhaps matching TRBD1 (5 bases). Germline loops: CDR1 ENHRY, CDR2 SYGVKD. CDR3 length equals 11 residues. V was shortened by 6 bases and J by 12 bases, with 11 bases between the two germline ends. The CDR3 DNA reads TGTGCCATCAGCGGGGGTTTGGAACTGTTTTTT. Protein sequence: CAISGGLELFF.

The chain joins TRBV24-1 to TRBJ2-1; 10 nucleotides agree with TRBD2. Trimming cost V 7 bases and J 8 bases; bases outside gene matches: 4. The length of the CDR3 is 13 residues. From germline, CDR1 is KGHDR and CDR2 SFDVKD. The CDR3 DNA sequence: TGTGCCACCAGAGCGGGGGGGCGGGATGAGCAGTTCTTC. It yields the protein CATRAGGRDEQFF.

This chain links TRBV5-1 with TRBJ2-7; tentatively, D is TRBD1 (6 bases). CDR3 length equals 11 residues. V shed 5 bases and J shed 3 bases, with 6 bases lying between them. Germline CDR1 SGHRS, CDR2 YFSETQ. In nucleotides, the CDR3 is TGCGCCAGCAGGGACAGCTACGAGCAGTACTTC. It is translated as CASRDSYEQYF. The full variable domain, rest sourced from reference TRBV5-1 and TRBJ2-7, is KAGVTQTPRYLIKTRGQQVTLSCSPISGHRSVSWYQQTPGQGLQFLFEYFSETQRNKGNFPGRFSGRQFSNSRSEMNVSTLELGDSALYLCASRDSYEQYFGPGTRLTVT.

This chain uses TRBV3-1 (or the pseudogene TRBV3-2) with TRBJ2-1, with D maybe TRBD1 (5 bases). The CDR3 is made up of 11 amino acids. Germline V lookup: CDR1 LGHDT, CDR2 YNNKEL (reference sequence). V lost 1 base to trimming and J lost 10 bases, with 5 bases between them. The CDR3 sequence: CASSQGTEQFF. The CDR3 nucleotides are TGTGCCAGCAGCCAAGGGACAGAGCAGTTCTTC.

V gene TRBV7-8 combines with J gene TRBJ1-2; the match to TRBD1 covers 7 bases. Per germline, CDR1 SGHVS and CDR2 FQNEAQ. Germline trimming cut 3 bases from V and 8 bases from J; bases unmatched to any gene: 12. This CDR3 has 15 amino acids. The CDR3 nucleotides read TGTGCCAGCAGCTTGGGCTCACTACAGGGGAACGGCTACACCTTC. As protein: CASSLGSLQGNGYTF.

The chain is built from TRBV19 and TRBJ1-1, with a weak D call TRBD1 (5 bases). From germline, CDR1 is LNHDA and CDR2 SQIVND (reference sequence). The ends were cut back, 0 bases at V and 3 bases at J, with 8 bases in the middle. The CDR3 extends over 14 amino acids. CDR3 sequence (DNA): TGTGCCAGTAGTATAGACAGGGAAGACACTGAAGCTTTCTTT. This translates into CASSIDREDTEAFF.

The rearrangement links TRBV6-2 or TRBV6-3 to TRBJ1-3; possible D gene TRBD1, 6 bases. The ends were cut back, 2 bases at V and 0 bases at J, with 11 bases in the middle. The CDR3 extends over 16 amino acids. The germline gives CDR1 MNHEY, CDR2 SVGEGT. The CDR3 DNA reads TGTGCCAGCAGTTACCTTCGACAGGTCTCTGGAAACACCATATATTTT. This encodes CASSYLRQVSGNTIYF.

The gene calls are TRBV19 and TRBJ1-5; D gene ambiguous. Germline CDR1 LNHDA, CDR2 SQIVND (reference sequence). The CDR3 totals 13 residues. Trimming left V 4 bases short and J 7 bases short, with 11 bases between. The CDR3 region is CASSTEGRQPQHF. The CDR3 coding sequence is TGTGCCAGTAGTACCGAAGGGAGGCAGCCCCAGCATTTT.

The CDR3 DNA reads TGTGCCAGCAGCTTTGGTTACGGTGGCTACACCTTC. Its protein product is CASSFGYGGYTF. The chain combines TRBV11-2 with TRBJ1-2; D gene unclear. This CDR3 has 12 residues. The ends were cut back, 3 bases at V and 7 bases at J, with 9 bases in the middle. Germline CDR1 SGHAT, CDR2 FQNNGV. Supplemented by reference TRBV11-2 and TRBJ1-2, the full variable domain reads EAGVAQSPRYKIIEKRQSVAFWCNPISGHATLYWYQQILGQGPKLLIQFQNNGVVDDSQLPKDRFSAERLKGVDSTLKIQPAKLEDSAVYLCASSFGYGGYTFGSGTRLTVV.

The CDR3 region has the DNA TGTGCCAGCAGCGGGACAGGGGCCACTGAAGCTTTCTTT. This encodes CASSGTGATEAFF. The genes are TRBV11-2 and TRBJ1-1, with TRBD1 identical over 10 bases. CDR1 SGHAT and CDR2 FQNNGV come from the germline V gene. CDR3 length: 13 residues. The trim removed 5 bases at V and 4 bases at J, leaving 1 base unmatched. The full variable domain, its missing parts supplied by reference TRBV11-2 and TRBJ1-1, is EAGVAQSPRYKIIEKRQSVAFWCNPISGHATLYWYQQILGQGPKLLIQFQNNGVVDDSQLPKDRFSAERLKGVDSTLKIQPAKLEDSAVYLCASSGTGATEAFFGQGTRLTVV.

This clone was counted a single time. The chain joins TRBV18 to TRBJ1-2; D remains ambiguous. V lost 2 bases and J 6 bases, leaving 10 bases between the germline ends. Germline V CDR1 and CDR2: KGHSH, LQKENI. The CDR3 sequence is 13 residues long. The DNA of the CDR3 is TGTGCCAGCTCACCAGGTGAACAGAATGGCTACACCTTC. Translated: CASSPGEQNGYTF. Full variable domain (rest looked up from reference TRBV18 and TRBJ1-2): NAGVMQNPRHLVRRRGQEARLRCSPMKGHSHVYWYRQLPEEGLKFMVYLQKENIIDESGMPKERFSAEFPKEGPSILRIQQVVRGDSAAYFCASSPGEQNGYTFGSGTRLTVV.

The rearrangement links TRBV5-1 to TRBJ2-7; TRBD2 matches 8 bases. CDR1 is SGHRS and CDR2 is YFSETQ in the germline V gene. CDR3 length: 16 amino acids. V shed 2 bases and J 1 base; nucleotides not matched to a gene: 8. CDR3 bases: TGCGCCAGCAGCTTAGGTAATAGCGGGACTTCCTACGAGCAGTACTTC. Its translation: CASSLGNSGTSYEQYF.

This chain uses TRBV27 with TRBJ2-1, with TRBD1 matching over 8 bases. V gave up 6 bases and J gave up 0 bases; unmatched junction bases: 7. Germline V gene data show CDR1 as MNHEY and CDR2 as SMNVEV (reference sequence). The CDR3 is 16 residues long. CDR3 nucleotide sequence: TGTGCCAGCAGGGGAGGACAGGGACTCTCCTACAATGAGCAGTTCTTC. It encodes CASRGGQGLSYNEQFF.

This sequence joins TRBV12-5 and TRBJ2-7; unclear D gene. This CDR3 comprises 15 residues. Germline loops: CDR1 LGHNT, CDR2 FRNRAP. V was pared by 5 bases and J by 1 base, with 15 bases between. Written as DNA, the CDR3 is TGTGCTAGTGGTCCCTCCCTAACCCGGTCCTACGAGCAGTACTTC. Amino acid sequence: CASGPSLTRSYEQYF.

This sequence joins TRBV9 and TRBJ2-5, with 14 bases lining up with TRBD2. Germline V gives CDR1 SGDLS, CDR2 YYNGEE. The CDR3 spans 16 residues. The J segment lost 4 bases and the V segment lost 4 bases, leaving 6 bases of the junction unmatched. CDR3: CASSPGTSGRLETQYF. The CDR3 coding sequence is TGTGCCAGCAGCCCCGGGACTAGCGGGAGATTAGAGACCCAGTACTTC.